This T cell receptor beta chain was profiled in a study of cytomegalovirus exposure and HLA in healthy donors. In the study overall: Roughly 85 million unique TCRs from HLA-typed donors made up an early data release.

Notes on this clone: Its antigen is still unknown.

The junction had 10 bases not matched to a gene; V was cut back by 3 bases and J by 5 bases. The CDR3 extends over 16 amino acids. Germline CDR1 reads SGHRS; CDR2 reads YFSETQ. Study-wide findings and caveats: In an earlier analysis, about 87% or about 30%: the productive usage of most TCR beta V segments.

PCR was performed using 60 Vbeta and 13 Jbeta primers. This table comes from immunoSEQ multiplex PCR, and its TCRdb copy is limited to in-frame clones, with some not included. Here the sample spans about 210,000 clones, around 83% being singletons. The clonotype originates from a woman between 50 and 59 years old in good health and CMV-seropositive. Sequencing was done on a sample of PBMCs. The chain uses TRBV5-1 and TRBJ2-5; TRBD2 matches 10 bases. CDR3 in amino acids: CASSSLLAGKMETQYF. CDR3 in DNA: TGCGCCAGCAGCTCATTACTAGCGGGGAAAATGGAGACCCAGTACTTC. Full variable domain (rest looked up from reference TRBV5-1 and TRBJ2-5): KAGVTQTPRYLIKTRGQQVTLSCSPISGHRSVSWYQQTPGQGLQFLFEYFSETQRNKGNFPGRFSGRQFSNSRSEMNVSTLELGDSALYLCASSSLLAGKMETQYFGPGTRLLVL.